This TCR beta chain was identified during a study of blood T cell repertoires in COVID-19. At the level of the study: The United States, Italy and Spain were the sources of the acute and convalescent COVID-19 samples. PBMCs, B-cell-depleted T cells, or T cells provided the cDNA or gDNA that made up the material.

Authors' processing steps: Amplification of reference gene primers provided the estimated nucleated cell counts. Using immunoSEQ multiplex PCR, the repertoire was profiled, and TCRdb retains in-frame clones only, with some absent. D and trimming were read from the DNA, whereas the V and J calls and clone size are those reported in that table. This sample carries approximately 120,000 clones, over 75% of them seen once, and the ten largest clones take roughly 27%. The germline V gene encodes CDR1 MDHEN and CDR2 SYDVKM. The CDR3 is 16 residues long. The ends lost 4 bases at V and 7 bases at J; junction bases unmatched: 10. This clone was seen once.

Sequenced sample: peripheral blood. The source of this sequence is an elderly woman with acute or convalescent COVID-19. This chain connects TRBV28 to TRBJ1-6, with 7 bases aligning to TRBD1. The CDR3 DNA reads TGTGCCAGCAGTTCCCCCACAGGGACAGCAAATTCACCCCTCCACTTT. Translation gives CASSSPTGTANSPLHF.